This T cell receptor beta chain originates from a study of T cell responses to AZD1222 COVID-19 vaccine. Study-level findings and limits: Females made up more of the donors, who were largely white British, and clonal diversity may have come out too low.

The method was immunoSEQ multiplex PCR; TCRdb's version includes in-frame clones alone and lacks a portion of them. The top ten clones hold roughly 6% of a sample with around 60,000 clones, 85% to 95% of them seen once. Germline values: CDR1 MNHEY, CDR2 SVGAGI. Trimming removed 5 bases from V and 8 bases from J; junction bases left unmatched: 9. The CDR3 is 15 residues long. Worth noting for this clone: Its antigen remains unidentified.

The gene calls are TRBV6-5 and TRBJ2-7, with 13 bases matching TRBD2. The receptor's source is an adult who received the MenACWY meningococcal vaccine as a control. The sample consisted of peripheral blood, taken 28 days after the second dose of the MenACWY control vaccine. The CDR3 coding sequence is TGTGCCAGCAGTAGCCCCGGGACTAGCGGGATTAAGCAGTACTTC. Encoded protein: CASSSPGTSGIKQYF.